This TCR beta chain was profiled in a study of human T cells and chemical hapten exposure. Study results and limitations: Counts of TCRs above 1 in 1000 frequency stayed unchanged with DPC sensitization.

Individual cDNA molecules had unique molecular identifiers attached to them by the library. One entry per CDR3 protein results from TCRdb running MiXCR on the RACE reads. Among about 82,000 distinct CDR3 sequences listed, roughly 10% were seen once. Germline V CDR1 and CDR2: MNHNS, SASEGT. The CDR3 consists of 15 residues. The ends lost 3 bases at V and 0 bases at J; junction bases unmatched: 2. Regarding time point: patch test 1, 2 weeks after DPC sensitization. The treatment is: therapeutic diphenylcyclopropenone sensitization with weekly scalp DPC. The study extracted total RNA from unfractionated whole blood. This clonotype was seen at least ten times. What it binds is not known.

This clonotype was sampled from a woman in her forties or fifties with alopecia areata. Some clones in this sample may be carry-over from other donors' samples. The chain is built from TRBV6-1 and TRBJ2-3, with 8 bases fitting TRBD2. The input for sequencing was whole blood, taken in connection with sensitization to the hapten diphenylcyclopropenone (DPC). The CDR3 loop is CASSEASGSTDTQYF. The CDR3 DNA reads TGTGCCAGCAGTGAGGCTAGCGGGAGCACAGATACGCAGTATTTT.